What follows are 18 T cell receptor beta chains derived from one specimen sequenced in a study of blood T cell repertoires in COVID-19. Produced via immunoSEQ multiplex PCR; TCRdb's table is partial and in-frame only. The table shows about 66,000 clones, with around 88% occurring only once. Sequenced sample: peripheral blood. Receptors originate from a woman in her sixties or seventies with acute or convalescent COVID-19.

For the CDR3, the DNA is TGCGCCAGCAGCCGGCCGGGACTAACCTACAATGAGCAGTTCTTC. Encoded protein: CASSRPGLTYNEQFF. V gene TRBV5-1 combines with J gene TRBJ2-1; 7 bases are shared with TRBD2. Germline assignment: CDR1 SGHRS and CDR2 YFSETQ. J gave up 2 bases and V 4 bases, and 6 bases lay outside the gene matches. The CDR3 is made up of 15 amino acids.

The chain is built from TRBV28 and TRBJ1-5; 7 bases match TRBD1. Germline values: CDR1 MDHEN, CDR2 SYDVKM. This CDR3 region has 14 residues. With V trimmed by 6 bases and J by 7 bases, 9 bases remained unmatched. The CDR3 coding sequence is TGTGCCAGCAGCAATTCAGGGGGTCGGCAGCCCCAGCATTTT. As protein: CASSNSGGRQPQHF. The whole variable domain, filled in from reference TRBV28 and TRBJ1-5, reads DVKVTQSSRYLVKRTGEKVFLECVQDMDHENMFWYRQDPGLGLRLIYFSYDVKMKEKGDIPEGYSVSREKKERFSLILESASTNQTSMYLCASSNSGGRQPQHFGDGTRLSIL.

V is TRBV4-1 and J is TRBJ1-6; unclear D gene. The CDR3 runs to 16 residues. Germline V gene data show CDR1 as MGHRA and CDR2 as YSYEKL. Trimming took 1 base from V and 9 from J, leaving 16 bases between them. CDR3 nucleotides: TGCGCCAGCAGCCAAGTTATTCTAGCAGTAGGTTCACCCCTCCACTTT. Its protein product is CASSQVILAVGSPLHF.

The rearrangement links TRBV28 to TRBJ2-1; D is ambiguous. The V end was cut by 7 bases, the J end by 4 bases, with 14 bases between. This CDR3 has 14 residues. The germline V gene encodes CDR1 MDHEN and CDR2 SYDVKM. CDR3 nucleotides: TGTGCCAGCATTCGCCGTCCGGGTTACAATGAGCAGTTCTTC. Translating gives CASIRRPGYNEQFF.

The chain is built from TRBV4-2 and TRBJ1-2; 8 bases are a match to TRBD1. V shed 3 bases and J 8 bases; nucleotides not matched to a gene: 8. CDR1 is LGHNA, CDR2 YNFKEQ, per germline. This CDR3 comprises 14 residues. CDR3 DNA sequence: TGTGCCAGCAGCCAGGAGACAGGGGATCGCGGCTACACCTTC. Translation: CASSQETGDRGYTF.

The chain joins TRBV30 to TRBJ1-4; a possible D gene is TRBD1 (6 bases). Trimming pared 0 bases from V and 8 bases from J, leaving 16 bases between. The CDR3 is made up of 15 amino acids. Germline-derived CDR1 and CDR2 are GTSNPN and SVGIG (reference sequence). This CDR3 reads CAWSVQTGSGEKLFF. Written as DNA, the CDR3 is TGTGCCTGGAGTGTACAAACAGGGTCCGGCGAAAAACTGTTTTTT.

This sequence joins TRBV18 and TRBJ2-7, with 11 bases fitting TRBD2. Germline trimming cut 3 bases from V and 8 bases from J; bases unmatched to any gene: 9. The length of the CDR3 is 15 residues. In germline, CDR1 is KGHSH, CDR2 LQKENI. DNA of the CDR3: TGTGCCAGCTCACCTAGCGGGGGGGCCGAGAGGAAGCAGTACTTC. Its translation is CASSPSGGAERKQYF.

The rearrangement links TRBV7-9 to TRBJ1-1; 8 nucleotides match TRBD1. The V segment lost 5 bases and the J segment 0 bases; nucleotides outside the gene matches: 5. CDR1 is SEHNR and CDR2 is FQNEAQ in the germline V gene (reference sequence). The length of the CDR3 is 15 residues. The CDR3 DNA follows: TGTGCCAGCAGCATAGGGACAGGTATGAACACTGAAGCTTTCTTT. This encodes CASSIGTGMNTEAFF.

J is TRBJ2-6 and V is TRBV18; 10 bases fit TRBD1. Germline trimming cut 6 bases from V and 1 base from J; bases unmatched to any gene: 6. The CDR3 totals 17 residues. CDR1 is KGHSH and CDR2 is LQKENI in the germline V gene. CDR3 loop: CASSLGQGNSGANVLTF. CDR3 nucleotide sequence: TGTGCCAGCTCCCTGGGACAGGGGAATTCTGGGGCCAACGTCCTGACTTTC.

This chain links TRBV28 with TRBJ2-7, with D possibly TRBD2 on 7 matching bases. Germline CDR1 and CDR2: MDHEN and SYDVKM. Deletions cut 3 bases from V and 4 bases from J, with 19 bases between. The CDR3 length is 16 residues. CDR3 region: CASSLAGGAGRYEQYF. Written as DNA, the CDR3 is TGTGCCAGCAGTTTGGCTGGGGGGGCGGGACGATACGAGCAGTACTTC.

This clone was seen only a few times. The chain employs TRBV7-2 and TRBJ1-5; no definite D call. The CDR3 contains 15 residues. Trimming pared 1 base from V and 9 bases from J, leaving 16 bases between. Germline CDR1 reads SGHTA; CDR2 reads FQGNSA. CDR3 sequence (DNA): TGTGCCAGCAGCTTAGACCTAGCCGAGTGGTCGCCCCAGCATTTT. It encodes CASSLDLAEWSPQHF. Supplemented by reference TRBV7-2 and TRBJ1-5, the full variable domain reads GAGVSQSPSNKVTEKGKDVELRCDPISGHTALYWYRQSLGQGLEFLIYFQGNSAPDKSGLPSDRFSAERTGGSVSTLTIQRTQQEDSAVYLCASSLDLAEWSPQHFGDGTRLSIL.

The CDR3 loop reads CASSRQGASTGELFF. In DNA, the CDR3 is TGTGCCAGCAGTCGACAGGGGGCGAGCACCGGGGAGCTGTTTTTT. This chain joins TRBV6-5 and TRBJ2-2, with TRBD1 matching over 10 bases. The CDR3 length is 15 residues. Trimming at V came to 5 bases and at J to 4 bases, leaving 4 bases not matched to a gene. Germline values: CDR1 MNHEY, CDR2 SVGAGI.

The rearrangement uses TRBV5-4 and TRBJ1-5, with D tentatively TRBD1 (6 bases). Germline CDR1 and CDR2: SGHNT and YYREEE (reference sequence). This CDR3 spans 14 amino acids. V shed 5 bases and J shed 7 bases, with 16 bases lying between them. CDR3 DNA sequence: TGTGCCAGCAGTCCCGGACAGACGAACCAGCCCCAGCATTTT. Amino acid sequence: CASSPGQTNQPQHF.

The rearrangement uses TRBV27 and TRBJ1-1, with a weak D call TRBD1 (6 bases). V lost 0 bases and J 10 bases, leaving 12 bases between the germline ends. This CDR3 contains 13 residues. From germline, CDR1 is MNHEY and CDR2 SMNVEV (reference sequence). For the CDR3, the DNA is TGTGCCAGCAGTTTATCGGGAAGCAGGGGAGCTTTCTTT. This gives the protein CASSLSGSRGAFF.

This clone turned up a few times. This chain uses TRBV6-2 or TRBV6-3 with TRBJ1-1; D not certain. With 0 bases removed from V and 1 base from J, the gap between germline ends came to 15 bases. Looked up from germline, CDR1 is MNHEY and CDR2 is SVGEGT. CDR3 length: 17 amino acids. For the CDR3, the DNA is TGTGCCAGCAGTTACTCGGGTCTCGGGAGATCGAACACTGAAGCTTTCTTT. This encodes CASSYSGLGRSNTEAFF.

The J gene is TRBJ1-1, the V gene TRBV6-5; 7 bases agree with TRBD1. The CDR3 loop spans 11 amino acids. The V gene end was trimmed by 7 bases and the J gene end by 5 bases; junction bases not matched to a gene: 1. Germline CDR1 reads MNHEY; CDR2 reads SVGAGI. The CDR3 DNA follows: TGTGCCAGCACCAGGGGGACTGAAGCTTTCTTT. It translates to CASTRGTEAFF.

This clone appeared a single time. The chain joins TRBV11-2 to TRBJ2-4; D perhaps matches TRBD1 (6 bases). The CDR3 is 17 amino acids. V was cut by 5 bases and J by 0 bases, with 17 bases left in between. Germline loops: CDR1 SGHAT, CDR2 FQNNGV. CDR3 loop: CASSSTGKGIAKNIQYF. CDR3 sequence (DNA): TGTGCCAGCAGCAGCACAGGGAAGGGAATAGCCAAAAACATTCAGTACTTC.

This sequence joins TRBV5-4 and TRBJ1-1; unclear D gene. The CDR3 is 15 residues long. Per germline, CDR1 SGHNT and CDR2 YYREEE (reference sequence). V was pared by 0 bases and J by 7 bases, with 16 bases between. The CDR3 DNA reads as TGTGCCAGCAGCTTGGCGGAGGTATGGGGAGGTGAAGCTTTCTTT. Translated, it gives CASSLAEVWGGEAFF.